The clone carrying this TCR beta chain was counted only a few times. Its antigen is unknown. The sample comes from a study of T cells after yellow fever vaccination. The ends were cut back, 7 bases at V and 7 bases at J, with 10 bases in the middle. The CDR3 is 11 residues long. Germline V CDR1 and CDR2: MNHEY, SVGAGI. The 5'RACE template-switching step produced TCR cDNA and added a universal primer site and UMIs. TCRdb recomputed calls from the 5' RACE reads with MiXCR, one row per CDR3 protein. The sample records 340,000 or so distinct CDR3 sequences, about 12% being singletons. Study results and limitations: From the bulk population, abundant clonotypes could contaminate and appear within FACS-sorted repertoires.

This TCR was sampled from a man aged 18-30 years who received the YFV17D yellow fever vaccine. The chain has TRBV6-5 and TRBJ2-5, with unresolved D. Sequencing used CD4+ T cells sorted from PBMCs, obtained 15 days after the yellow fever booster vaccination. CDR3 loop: CASTIRGTQYF. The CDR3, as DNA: TGTGCCAGCACCATACGTGGGACCCAGTACTTC.